Shown below are 17 T cell receptor beta chains from a single sample sequenced in a study of cytomegalovirus exposure and HLA in healthy donors. 60 Vbeta and 13 Jbeta primers were used in PCR. Here immunoSEQ multiplex PCR was the method, and the copy in TCRdb shows in-frame clones only, minus some. Of about 200,000 clones listed, around 70% are singletons. Sequencing used PBMCs. All receptors come from a man aged 35-49 years in good health and CMV-seropositive.

This chain links TRBV4-1 with TRBJ1-5, with 10 positions matching TRBD1. Germline V gene lookup returns CDR1 MGHRA and CDR2 YSYEKL. With 4 bases clipped from V and 5 bases from J, the junction kept 11 bases outside the gene matches. The CDR3 is made up of 17 amino acids. The CDR3 DNA is TGCGCCAGCAGCCCCTTCCTTTGGGACAGGGGAGATCAGCCCCAGCATTTT. Translation: CASSPFLWDRGDQPQHF.

This CDR3 is CASGTGGAFGNTIYF. CDR3 coding DNA: TGTGCCAGCGGGACAGGGGGCGCCTTTGGAAACACCATATATTTT. This rearrangement joins TRBV6-1 to TRBJ1-3; TRBD1 agrees at 12 bases. Unmatched junction bases numbered 5, after V lost 8 bases and J lost 3 bases. The CDR3 sequence is 15 residues long. From germline, CDR1 is MNHNS and CDR2 SASEGT.

This rearrangement joins TRBV5-1 to TRBJ1-3, with D perhaps matching TRBD1 (5 bases). Trimming took off 0 bases at V and 4 bases at J, with 14 bases between the two ends. CDR3 size: 16 residues. Germline CDR1 is SGHRS and CDR2 is YFSETQ. CDR3 residues: CASSLEGASQGNTIYF. CDR3 DNA sequence: TGCGCCAGCAGCTTGGAAGGGGCTTCGCAGGGAAACACCATATATTTT. Full variable domain (missing parts from reference TRBV5-1 and TRBJ1-3): KAGVTQTPRYLIKTRGQQVTLSCSPISGHRSVSWYQQTPGQGLQFLFEYFSETQRNKGNFPGRFSGRQFSNSRSEMNVSTLELGDSALYLCASSLEGASQGNTIYFGEGSWLTVV.

The V call is TRBV6-5, the J call TRBJ1-1, with TRBD1 matching 10 bases. Germline CDR1 reads MNHEY; CDR2 reads SVGAGI. CDR3 length: 16 residues. The V gene end was trimmed by 2 bases and the J gene end by 6 bases; junction bases not matched to a gene: 9. CDR3 in DNA: TGTGCCAGCAGTTACACACCCGGGACAGGGGCGTCTGAAGCTTTCTTT. It encodes CASSYTPGTGASEAFF.

The chain couples TRBV5-6 to TRBJ1-1, with TRBD1 as a possible D gene (6 bases). Germline loops: CDR1 SGHDT, CDR2 YYEEEE. Trimming pared 1 base from V and 4 bases from J, leaving 11 bases between. The CDR3 loop spans 14 amino acids. The CDR3 sequence: CASSLLGGATEAFF. The CDR3 coding sequence is TGTGCCAGCAGCTTGCTAGGGGGTGCCACTGAAGCTTTCTTT.

The chain links TRBV5-1 to TRBJ2-7, with 7 nucleotides matching TRBD2. CDR3 length: 14 amino acids. V lost 3 bases to trimming and J lost 5 bases; unmatched junction nucleotides: 8. Per germline, CDR1 SGHRS and CDR2 YFSETQ. The CDR3: CASSSTGTTDEQYF. The CDR3 bases are TGCGCCAGCAGCTCAACCGGGACTACGGACGAGCAGTACTTC.

The chain carries TRBV9 and TRBJ2-1; 7 bases map to TRBD2. V trimming: 4 bases; J trimming: 3 bases; junction bases outside the gene matches: 4. This CDR3 region has 14 residues. CDR1 is SGDLS, CDR2 YYNGEE, per germline. The CDR3 region has the DNA TGTGCCAGCAGCCCGGGAGGTGGCTACAATGAGCAGTTCTTC. Protein: CASSPGGGYNEQFF. Filled out from reference TRBV9 and TRBJ2-1, the complete variable domain reads DSGVTQTPKHLITATGQRVTLRCSPRSGDLSVYWYQQSLDQGLQFLIQYYNGEERAKGNILERFSAQQFPDLHSELNLSSLELGDSALYFCASSPGGGYNEQFFGPGTRLTVL.

The chain recombines TRBV5-1 with TRBJ1-1; D is possibly TRBD1 (5 bases). Trimming pared 2 bases from V and 0 bases from J, leaving 14 bases between. CDR3 size: 16 residues. Germline CDR1 is SGHRS and CDR2 is YFSETQ. The CDR3 loop is CASSLTTGGVNTEAFF. The CDR3 coding sequence is TGCGCCAGCAGCTTAACGACTGGGGGGGTGAACACTGAAGCTTTCTTT.

This clone was counted between two and nine times. Different DNA sequences within this sample yield the same CDR3. V is TRBV15 and J is TRBJ2-3, with D possibly TRBD2 on 5 matching bases. The V and J ends lost 1 base and 0 bases respectively, with 5 bases between them. Per germline, CDR1 LNHNV and CDR2 YYDKDF (reference sequence). This CDR3 is built from 14 residues. CDR3 DNA sequence: TGTGCCACCAGCAGAGGAGGGAGCACAGATACGCAGTATTTT. Its protein product is CATSRGGSTDTQYF.

V usage is TRBV4-1 and J usage is TRBJ1-3, with no clear D. Trimming took 0 bases from V and 3 from J, leaving 15 bases between them. Germline V gives CDR1 MGHRA, CDR2 YSYEKL. The CDR3 has 17 amino acids. The CDR3 loop is CASSQDEGGSHGNTIYF. CDR3 DNA: TGCGCCAGCAGCCAAGACGAAGGAGGGTCCCATGGAAACACCATATATTTT.

The CDR3 sequence: CASSDYRGAVNEAFF. CDR3 coding DNA: TGTGCCAGCAGTGACTACAGGGGCGCCGTAAATGAAGCTTTCTTT. The chain is built from TRBV6-5 and TRBJ1-1; 7 positions agree with TRBD1. The germline gives CDR1 MNHEY, CDR2 SVGAGI. The CDR3 covers 15 residues. With V trimmed by 5 bases and J by 7 bases, 13 bases remained unmatched.

CDR3 in amino acids: CASSLVAGEADTQYF. DNA for the CDR3: TGCGCCAGCAGCTTGGTAGCGGGGGAAGCAGATACGCAGTATTTT. V is TRBV5-1 and J is TRBJ2-3; TRBD2 matches 9 bases. Germline CDR1 SGHRS, CDR2 YFSETQ. The J segment lost 4 bases and the V segment lost 0 bases, leaving 3 bases of the junction unmatched. The CDR3 totals 15 residues.

Here the CDR3 DNA reads TGTGCCAGCAGCCCCTCGACAGGGACGCCAGAGACCCAGTACTTC. Its translation is CASSPSTGTPETQYF. The V call is TRBV5-6, the J call TRBJ2-5; TRBD1 aligns across 7 bases. The V and J ends lost 4 bases and 4 bases, in that order; junction bases with no gene match: 10. CDR1 SGHDT and CDR2 YYEEEE come from the germline V gene. The CDR3 loop spans 15 amino acids. Looking up the rest from reference TRBV5-6 and TRBJ2-5 gives the full variable domain: DAGVTQSPTHLIKTRGQQVTLRCSPKSGHDTVSWYQQALGQGPQFIFQYYEEEERQRGNFPDRFSGHQFPNYSSELNVNALLLGDSALYLCASSPSTGTPETQYFGPGTRLLVL.

The chain employs TRBV4-1 and TRBJ1-2; D unresolved. Germline-derived CDR1 and CDR2 are MGHRA and YSYEKL. This CDR3 has 16 residues. V was pared by 4 bases and J by 2 bases, with 17 bases between. CDR3 protein: CASSPRSGLTNYGYTF. As DNA, the CDR3 is TGCGCCAGCAGCCCCAGAAGCGGGTTGACCAACTATGGCTACACCTTC.

Details on this clone: A junction boundary mismatches the germline segment, possibly from a read error. The chain links TRBV7-9 to TRBJ1-5, with a weak D call TRBD1 (5 bases). Germline V CDR1 and CDR2: SEHNR, FQNEAQ (reference sequence). This CDR3 contains 14 residues. CDR3 region: CASSLAGQAQLQHF. CDR3 coding DNA: TGTGCCAGCAGCTTAGCGGGGCAGGCTCAGCTCCAGCATTTT.

V and J are TRBV6-5 and TRBJ2-5, with 8 positions matching TRBD1. Losses at the gene ends were 2 bases for V and 5 bases for J; bases not matched to a gene: 4. Germline CDR1 and CDR2: MNHEY and SVGAGI. The CDR3 is made up of 14 amino acids. The CDR3 spells CASSYRTGTETQYF. DNA for the CDR3: TGTGCCAGCAGTTACCGGACAGGGACCGAGACCCAGTACTTC.

V is TRBV5-6 and J is TRBJ2-5; D might be TRBD2 (6 bases). V lost 3 bases to trimming and J lost 1 base, with 10 bases between them. This CDR3 region has 14 residues. Germline values: CDR1 SGHDT, CDR2 YYEEEE. CDR3 amino acids: CASSYTGGQETQYF. CDR3 bases: TGTGCCAGCAGCTACACCGGGGGCCAAGAGACCCAGTACTTC. Combining the CDR3 with reference TRBV5-6 and TRBJ2-5 gives the whole variable domain DAGVTQSPTHLIKTRGQQVTLRCSPKSGHDTVSWYQQALGQGPQFIFQYYEEEERQRGNFPDRFSGHQFPNYSSELNVNALLLGDSALYLCASSYTGGQETQYFGPGTRLLVL.